This T cell receptor (beta chain) was recovered during a study of T cell clones after liver transplantation. For the study at large: A pre-transplant mixed lymphocyte reaction with TCRbeta sequencing defined graft-donor-reactive clones followed in post-transplant blood. Draws occurred before transplant, before withdrawal, and after complete or failed withdrawal. Until 12-24 months post-transplant, subjects got standard immunosuppression and no induction. Whole-study results and caveats: The donor-reactive repertoire was only partly measurable in two subjects, lacking donor cells.

The CDR3 has 15 amino acids. The germline gives CDR1 MGHRA, CDR2 YSYEKL. The V and J ends lost 1 base and 10 bases, in that order; junction bases with no gene match: 7. With respect to this clone: Its target is not known.

Clones were sequenced by immunoSEQ multiplex PCR, and TCRdb holds only the in-frame ones, with some missing. The sample lists 72,000 or so clones; over 65% were seen once. This receptor was identified in a human patient who received a liver transplant. Some T cells may be the graft donor's. The chain employs TRBV4-1 and TRBJ1-4; 9 bases align to TRBD1. Specimen: CD4+ T cells from blood, collected at the 22-month timepoint. The CDR3: CASSQAGQGGGKLFF. CDR3 in DNA: TGCGCCAGCAGCCAAGCGGGACAGGGAGGCGGAAAACTGTTTTTT.